The 26 T cell receptor beta chains presented below share a single source sample, sequenced in a study of T cell repertoires in cytomegalovirus infection. TCRdb re-derived calls from the reads in MiXCR, one entry per CDR3 protein. Among roughly 760,000 distinct CDR3 sequences, approximately 40% were seen once, and the ten largest hold under 3%. Sample: PBMCs. Receptors originate from a human donor in good health (CMV status not recorded). Some clones in this sample may be carry-over from other donors' samples.

The chain uses TRBV7-4 and TRBJ1-2; the D gene is possibly TRBD1 (6 bases). V lost 4 bases and J lost 7, with 13 bases in between. The germline gives CDR1 SGHVT, CDR2 SQSDAQ. This CDR3 is 13 amino acids long. The CDR3 region is CASSSQGRGGYTF. The CDR3 nucleotides are TGTGCCAGCAGCTCCCAGGGGAGGGGTGGCTACACCTTC.

This clonotype was seen only a few times. The genes are TRBV28 and TRBJ1-5; unclear D gene. The V end lost 10 bases, the J end lost 4 bases, and 17 bases lay between the germline ends. CDR3 length: 14 amino acids. Germline V gene data show CDR1 as MDHEN and CDR2 as SYDVKM. CDR3 protein: CATQATPPNQPQHF. The CDR3 DNA follows: TGTGCCACCCAGGCGACTCCACCTAATCAGCCCCAGCATTTT.

V and J are TRBV6-6 and TRBJ2-7, with a possible D match to TRBD2 (5 bases). This CDR3 contains 15 residues. Germline CDR1 is MNHNY and CDR2 is SVGAGI (reference sequence). V was pared by 6 bases and J by 3 bases, with 18 bases between. The CDR3 here is CASRGSGGPNYEQYF. The CDR3 DNA sequence: TGTGCCAGCAGAGGATCAGGCGGGCCCAACTACGAGCAGTACTTC.

The V call is TRBV10-3, the J call TRBJ1-1, with TRBD1 matching 7 bases. CDR3 length: 16 amino acids. The V gene's germline CDR1 is ENHRY and CDR2 SYGVKD. The V and J ends lost 6 bases and 2 bases, in that order; junction bases with no gene match: 12. The CDR3 DNA reads as TGTGCCATCAGGAAACTAGGGGGGGACAGCAACACTGAAGCTTTCTTT. It is translated as CAIRKLGGDSNTEAFF.

A single count supports this clonotype. Its ends do not fully match the called genes, so a read error is possible. V and J are TRBV7-6 and TRBJ1-2; D gene unclear. The length of the CDR3 is 15 residues. CDR1 SGHVS and CDR2 FNYEAQ come from the germline V gene. In DNA, the CDR3 is TGTGTCAGCACCATCATGACGATGACCGCGGGTGGCTACACCTTC. It codes for CVSTIMTMTAGGYTF.

The chain combines TRBV7-2 with TRBJ2-7, with D maybe TRBD1 (6 bases). Trimming stripped 5 bases from V and 7 bases from J, with 21 bases between. Germline CDR1 reads SGHTA; CDR2 reads FQGNSA. CDR3 length: 15 amino acids. CDR3 bases: TGTGCCAGCAGCCCGCCCCGCCAAGGGGGTGGGGAGCAGTACTTC. Protein product: CASSPPRQGGGEQYF.

In this sample, this clonotype turned up a few times. V gene TRBV7-9 combines with J gene TRBJ2-7; 9 nucleotides match TRBD2. This CDR3 region has 17 residues. J was trimmed by 0 bases and V by 4 bases; bases with no gene match: 10. From germline, CDR1 is SEHNR and CDR2 FQNEAQ (reference sequence). The CDR3 sequence is CASSSEAPAGGSYEQYF. In DNA form, the CDR3 reads TGTGCCAGCAGCTCAGAGGCCCCAGCGGGAGGCTCCTACGAGCAGTACTTC.

This clonotype showed up just a few times. The V gene is TRBV4-2, the J gene TRBJ1-4; no definite D call. Trimming removed 0 bases at V and 8 bases at J, with 10 bases between. Germline CDR1 reads LGHNA; CDR2 reads YNFKEQ. The CDR3 loop spans 14 amino acids. DNA for the CDR3: TGTGCCAGCAGCCAAGATGTCGGGGAGGAAAAACTGTTTTTT. Its translation is CASSQDVGEEKLFF.

The chain carries TRBV18 and TRBJ1-3; the D is unclear. Trimming removed 4 bases from V and 4 bases from J, with 11 bases in between. CDR3 size: 14 residues. The germline CDR1 and CDR2 sequences are KGHSH and LQKENI. The CDR3 bases are TGTGCCAGCTCACAGTCGGTCCGGGGAAACACCATATATTTT. Translation: CASSQSVRGNTIYF.

A remark on this clonotype: An end of the junction does not agree with germline; a read error may underlie this. The genes are TRBV28 and TRBJ2-1; D uncertain. This CDR3 contains 16 residues. CDR1 MDHEN and CDR2 SYDVKM come from the germline V gene. The CDR3 is CASSLWMTSSYNGQFF. Written as DNA, the CDR3 is TGTGCCAGCTCCCTATGGATGACCAGCTCCTACAATGGGCAGTTCTTC.

The gene calls are TRBV19 and TRBJ2-7; the D gene is possibly TRBD1 (6 bases). Germline V gene sequence: CDR1 LNHDA, CDR2 SQIVND (reference sequence). The V end lost 7 bases, the J end lost 1 base, and 20 bases lay between the germline ends. This CDR3 is 16 amino acids long. CDR3 in amino acids: CASTPSGQGQSYEQYF. As DNA, the CDR3 is TGTGCCAGTACCCCTTCCGGGCAGGGGCAATCCTACGAGCAGTACTTC.

This clonotype has just a few counts. The chain is built from TRBV30 and TRBJ1-1; D not resolved. V was cut by 2 bases and J by 8 bases, with 15 bases left in between. This CDR3 is 13 amino acids long. The germline V gene has CDR1 GTSNPN and CDR2 SVGIG (reference sequence). The CDR3 DNA sequence: TGTGCCTGGAGTCAGTCACTAGCTTACGAAGCTTTCTTT. Residues: CAWSQSLAYEAFF.

A word on this clonotype: This sequence may be a read error, since a much larger clone differs from it by one base. V usage is TRBV7-6 and J usage is TRBJ1-1; unclear D gene. The CDR3 covers 15 residues. Per germline, CDR1 SGHVS and CDR2 FNYEAQ. V lost 0 bases and J lost 2, with 10 bases in between. This CDR3 reads CASSLAPSANTEAFF. The DNA for the CDR3 is TGTGCCAGCAGCTTAGCCCCGTCGGCTAACACTGAAGCTTTCTTT. Looking up the rest from reference TRBV7-6 and TRBJ1-1 gives the full variable domain: GAGVSQSPRYKVTKRGQDVALRCDPISGHVSLYWYRQALGQGPEFLTYFNYEAQQDKSGLPNDRFSAERPEGSISTLTIQRTEQRDSAMYRCASSLAPSANTEAFFGQGTRLTVV.

Of note for this clonotype: A single base separates this from a much larger clone, so it may be a read error. The chain employs TRBV7-2 and TRBJ2-7, with D hard to call. This CDR3 region has 11 residues. Germline loops: CDR1 SGHTA, CDR2 FQGNSA. CDR3 sequence: CSSSLFREQYF. DNA for the CDR3: TGTTCCAGCAGCTTATTTAGGGAGCAGTACTTC.

On this clonotype: The conserved closing phenylalanine or tryptophan is absent in this CDR3, likely reflecting a read error. The chain joins TRBV7-9 to TRBJ2-5, with D uncertain. Germline V gene lookup returns CDR1 SEHNR and CDR2 FQNEAQ (reference sequence). Trimming took 1 base from V and 4 from J, leaving 10 bases between them. The CDR3 sequence is 14 residues long. CDR3 protein: CASSLVGRIETQYL. CDR3 coding DNA: TGTGCCAGCAGCTTAGTGGGTCGGATAGAGACCCAGTACTTA.

The V and J genes are TRBV27 and TRBJ2-1; the match to TRBD1 covers 8 bases. CDR1 and CDR2 (germline): MNHEY, SMNVEV (reference sequence). V lost 6 bases and J lost 6; bases outside the gene matches: 7. This CDR3 region has 14 residues. The CDR3 is CASSWPGQANEQFF. CDR3 nucleotides: TGTGCCAGCAGCTGGCCGGGACAGGCCAATGAGCAGTTCTTC.

The J gene is TRBJ1-5, the V gene TRBV6-6; a possible D gene is TRBD1 (5 bases). V was trimmed by 2 bases and J by 11 bases, leaving 16 bases between them. CDR1 is MNHNY and CDR2 is SVGAGI in the germline V gene (reference sequence). The CDR3 totals 14 residues. DNA of the CDR3: TGTGCCAGCAGTTACGGAGCAGGGTTACTAGCCCAGCATTTT. Protein sequence: CASSYGAGLLAQHF.

To note about this clonotype: One junction end does not reproduce the germline sequence, and a read error may be involved. The DNA of the CDR3 is TGTGCCAGCAGTTTGGGCGCATTTTTTGGGGCTAGCGGTAATGAGCCGTTCTTC. It yields the protein CASSLGAFFGASGNEPFF. The rearrangement links TRBV27 to TRBJ2-1; 7 bases are a match to TRBD2. The CDR3 runs 18 residues. Germline values: CDR1 MNHEY, CDR2 SMNVEV (reference sequence).

V gene TRBV7-2 combines with J gene TRBJ2-5; 8 nucleotides line up with TRBD2. CDR3 length: 15 residues. The germline V gene has CDR1 SGHTA and CDR2 FQGNSA. V was clipped by 4 bases and J by 2 bases; unmatched bases: 6. CDR3 nucleotides: TGTGCCAGCAGCTCGGGGGGGGGCCCACAAGAGACCCAGTACTTC. This sequence encodes CASSSGGGPQETQYF.

The J gene is TRBJ2-1, the V gene TRBV5-4; no clear D gene. Germline V gene lookup returns CDR1 SGHNT and CDR2 YYREEE (reference sequence). V was trimmed by 1 base and J by 7 bases, leaving 12 bases between them. This CDR3 spans 14 amino acids. This CDR3 reads CASSLITVRNEQFF. The CDR3, as DNA: TGTGCCAGCAGCTTGATAACCGTCCGAAATGAGCAGTTCTTC.

This sequence joins TRBV28 and TRBJ1-4, with D unresolved. Per germline, CDR1 MDHEN and CDR2 SYDVKM. The CDR3 is 15 amino acids. Trimming removed 6 bases from V and 8 bases from J, with 19 bases in between. Here the CDR3 DNA reads TGTGCCAGCAGGACTATGGGGTTATCATTCGAAAAACTGTTTTTT. Its translation is CASRTMGLSFEKLFF.

The genes are TRBV2 and TRBJ2-2; D is uncertain. Trimming removed 2 bases from V and 5 bases from J, with 9 bases in between. The CDR3 is 14 residues long. The germline gives CDR1 SNHLY, CDR2 FYNNEI. CDR3 DNA sequence: TGTGCCAGCAGTGAAATTGGAAGGACCGGGGAGCTGTTTTTT. It translates to CASSEIGRTGELFF.

The rearrangement joins TRBV3-1 to TRBJ1-1; D uncertain. CDR1 and CDR2 from the germline V gene are LGHDT and YNNKEL (reference sequence). The CDR3 totals 14 residues. V lost 4 bases and J 3 bases, leaving 12 bases between the germline ends. CDR3 DNA: TGTGCCAGCAGCCCGACATCCGGGGACACTGAAGCTTTCTTT. Its translation is CASSPTSGDTEAFF.

The CDR3 reads CASSFPRTGDQNTEAFF. The DNA for the CDR3 is TGTGCCAGCAGCTTCCCACGTACAGGGGATCAGAACACTGAAGCTTTCTTT. The chain links TRBV7-2 to TRBJ1-1; 7 nucleotides align to TRBD1. This CDR3 has 17 amino acids. Per germline, CDR1 SGHTA and CDR2 FQGNSA. V was pared by 3 bases and J by 1 base, with 11 bases of the junction left unmatched.

This clonotype was seen only a few times. The chain joins TRBV6-1 to TRBJ2-7, with D tentatively TRBD2 (7 bases). Trimming pared 4 bases from V and 3 bases from J, leaving 19 bases between. CDR3 length: 16 residues. Germline V gives CDR1 MNHNS, CDR2 SASEGT. The CDR3 is CASSGRRGGAGYEQYF. The DNA of the CDR3 is TGTGCCAGCAGTGGGCGTAGGGGGGGGGCCGGCTACGAGCAGTACTTC.

The sample holds many counts of this clonotype. V is TRBV12-3 or TRBV12-4 and J is TRBJ2-1; possibly TRBD2 for D (7 bases). V gave up 4 bases and J gave up 2 bases, with 12 bases separating them. CDR3 size: 15 residues. The CDR3 bases are TGTGCCAGCAGTTCTGGCGGGGGCACCTACAATGAGCAGTTCTTC. This translates into CASSSGGGTYNEQFF.